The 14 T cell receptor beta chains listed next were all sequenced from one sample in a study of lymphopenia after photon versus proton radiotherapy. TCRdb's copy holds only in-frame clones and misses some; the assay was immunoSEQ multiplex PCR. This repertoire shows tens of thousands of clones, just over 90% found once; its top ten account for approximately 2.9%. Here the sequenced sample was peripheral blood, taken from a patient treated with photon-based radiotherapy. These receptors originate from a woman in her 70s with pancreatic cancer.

CDR3 nucleotides: TGCGCCAGCAGCCGTACCTGGCAGGGGGGGTACACTGAAGCTTTCTTT. Protein: CASSRTWQGGYTEAFF. The chain uses TRBV5-1 and TRBJ1-1; 7 bases fit TRBD1. The CDR3 is made up of 16 amino acids. V lost 4 bases and J lost 3; bases outside the gene matches: 12. Germline CDR1 and CDR2: SGHRS and YFSETQ. Filled out from reference TRBV5-1 and TRBJ1-1, the complete variable domain reads KAGVTQTPRYLIKTRGQQVTLSCSPISGHRSVSWYQQTPGQGLQFLFEYFSETQRNKGNFPGRFSGRQFSNSRSEMNVSTLELGDSALYLCASSRTWQGGYTEAFFGQGTRLTVV.

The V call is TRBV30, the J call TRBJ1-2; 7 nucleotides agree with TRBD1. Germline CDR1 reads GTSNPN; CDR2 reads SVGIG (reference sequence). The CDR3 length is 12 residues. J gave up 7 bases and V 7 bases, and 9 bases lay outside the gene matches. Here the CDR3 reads CASDRALGGYTF. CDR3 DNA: TGTGCCTCTGACAGGGCGTTAGGTGGCTACACCTTC.

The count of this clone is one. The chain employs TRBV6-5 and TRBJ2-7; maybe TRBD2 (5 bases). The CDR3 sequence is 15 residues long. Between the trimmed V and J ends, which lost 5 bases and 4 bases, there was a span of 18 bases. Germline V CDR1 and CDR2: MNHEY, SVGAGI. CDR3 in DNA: TGTGCCAGCAGTCCTTCTTTCCTAGCCGCGTACGAGCAGTACTTC. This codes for CASSPSFLAAYEQYF.

The CDR3 nucleotides read TGTGCCAGCAGTGGGGAATTGAACACTGAAGCTTTCTTT. Translation: CASSGELNTEAFF. The chain couples TRBV2 to TRBJ1-1, with no clear D. Trimming shortened V by 4 bases and J by 0 bases, and 6 bases separated the two germline ends. CDR3 length equals 13 residues. The germline CDR1 and CDR2 sequences are SNHLY and FYNNEI.

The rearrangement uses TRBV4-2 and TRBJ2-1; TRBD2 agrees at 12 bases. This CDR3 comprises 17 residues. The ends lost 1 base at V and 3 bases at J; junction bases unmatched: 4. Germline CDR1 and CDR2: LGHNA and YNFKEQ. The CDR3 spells CASSQGLAGGVYNEQFF. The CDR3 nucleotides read TGTGCCAGCAGCCAAGGGCTAGCGGGAGGGGTCTACAATGAGCAGTTCTTC.

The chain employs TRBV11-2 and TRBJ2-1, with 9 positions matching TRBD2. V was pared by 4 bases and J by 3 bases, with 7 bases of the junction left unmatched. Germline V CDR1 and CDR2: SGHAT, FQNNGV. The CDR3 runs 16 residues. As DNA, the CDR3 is TGTGCCAGCAGCTCCCCGCTAGCGGGAATCTACAATGAGCAGTTCTTC. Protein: CASSSPLAGIYNEQFF.

The CDR3 here is CASSLGGGGRTDTQYF. Written as DNA, the CDR3 is TGTGCCAGCAGCTTAGGGGGCGGGGGGCGCACAGATACGCAGTATTTT. V gene TRBV11-3 combines with J gene TRBJ2-3; 8 bases match TRBD2. The CDR3 has 16 residues. The J segment lost 1 base and the V segment lost 1 base, leaving 4 bases of the junction unmatched. The germline V gene has CDR1 SGHNT and CDR2 YENEEA.

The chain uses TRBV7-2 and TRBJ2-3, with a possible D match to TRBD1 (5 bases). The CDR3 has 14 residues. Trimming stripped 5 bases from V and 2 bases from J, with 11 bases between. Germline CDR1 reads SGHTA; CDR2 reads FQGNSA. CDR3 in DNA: TGTGCCAGCAGCCCCGACAGAAACACAGATACGCAGTATTTT. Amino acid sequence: CASSPDRNTDTQYF. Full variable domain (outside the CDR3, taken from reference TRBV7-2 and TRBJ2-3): GAGVSQSPSNKVTEKGKDVELRCDPISGHTALYWYRQSLGQGLEFLIYFQGNSAPDKSGLPSDRFSAERTGGSVSTLTIQRTQQEDSAVYLCASSPDRNTDTQYFGPGTRLTVL.

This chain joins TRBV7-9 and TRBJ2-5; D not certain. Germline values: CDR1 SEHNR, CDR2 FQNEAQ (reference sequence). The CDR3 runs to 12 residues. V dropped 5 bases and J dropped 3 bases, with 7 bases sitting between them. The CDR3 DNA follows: TGTGCCAGCAGCCGACCTAAAGAGACCCAGTACTTC. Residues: CASSRPKETQYF.

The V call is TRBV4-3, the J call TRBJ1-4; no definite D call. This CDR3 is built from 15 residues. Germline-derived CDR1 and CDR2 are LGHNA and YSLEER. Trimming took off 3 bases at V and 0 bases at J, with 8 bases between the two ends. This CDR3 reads CASSQLETTNEKLFF. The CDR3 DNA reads TGCGCCAGCAGCCAGTTGGAGACAACTAATGAAAAACTGTTTTTT.

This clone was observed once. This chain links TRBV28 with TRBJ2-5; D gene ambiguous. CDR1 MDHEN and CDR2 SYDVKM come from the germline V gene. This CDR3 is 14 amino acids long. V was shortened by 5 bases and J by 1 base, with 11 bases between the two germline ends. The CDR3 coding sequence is TGTGCCAGCAGTCCAGTTAAGGTCCAAGAGACCCAGTACTTC. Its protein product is CASSPVKVQETQYF.

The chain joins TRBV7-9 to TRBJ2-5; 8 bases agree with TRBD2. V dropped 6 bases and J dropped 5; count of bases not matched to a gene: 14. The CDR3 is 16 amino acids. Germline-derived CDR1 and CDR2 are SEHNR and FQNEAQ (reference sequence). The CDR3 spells CASSRPRTSRYETQYF. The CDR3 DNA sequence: TGTGCCAGCAGTCGACCTCGGACTAGCCGGTACGAGACCCAGTACTTC. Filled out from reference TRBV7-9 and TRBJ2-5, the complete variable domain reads DTGVSQNPRHKITKRGQNVTFRCDPISEHNRLYWYRQTLGQGPEFLTYFQNEAQLEKSRLLSDRFSAERPKGSFSTLEIQRTEQGDSAMYLCASSRPRTSRYETQYFGPGTRLLVL.

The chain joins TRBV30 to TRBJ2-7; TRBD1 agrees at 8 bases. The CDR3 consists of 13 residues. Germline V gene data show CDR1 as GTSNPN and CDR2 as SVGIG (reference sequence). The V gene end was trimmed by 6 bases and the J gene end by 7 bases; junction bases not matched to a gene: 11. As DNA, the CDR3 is TGTGCCTGCAAACAGGGGGGAAGCGATGAGCAGTACTTC. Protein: CACKQGGSDEQYF.

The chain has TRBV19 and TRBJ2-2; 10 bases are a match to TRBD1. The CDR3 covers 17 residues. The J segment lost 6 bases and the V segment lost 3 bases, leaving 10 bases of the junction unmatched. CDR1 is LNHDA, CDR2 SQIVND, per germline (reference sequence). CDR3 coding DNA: TGTGCCAGTAGTATGGGGTCGACAGGGGGCAAGGCCGGGGAGCTGTTTTTT. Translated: CASSMGSTGGKAGELFF.